This is a list of T cell receptor beta chains from one sample in a study of OX40 agonist ivuxolimab in advanced cancers. This table comes from immunoSEQ multiplex PCR, and its TCRdb copy is limited to in-frame clones, with some not included. The data hold fewer than 14,000 clones, with 75% to 90% observed a single time. The input for sequencing was CD4+ or CD8+ T cells sorted from blood, taken in a trial of the OX40 agonist ivuxolimab. The origin of the receptors is an adult with an advanced solid tumor such as melanoma, head and neck, liver or kidney cancer. Both conserved end residues are part of each CDR3. The D gene is left open where the match is weak. The size entry is marked missing in some rows and otherwise reads once, few, many or a size class.

V gene,clone size,D gene,J gene,CDR3 DNA,CDR3 protein
TRBV11-2,NA,NA,TRBJ2-7,TGTGCCAGCGCACAGACCTACGAGCAGTACTTC,CASAQTYEQYF
TRBV19,NA,NA,TRBJ2-2,TGTGCCAGTAGTATGACGGGGGCGACCGGGGAGCTGTTTTTT,CASSMTGATGELFF
TRBV5-5,NA,NA,TRBJ2-7,TGTGCCAGCAGCTTGGTGCAGGGAAGTTACGAGCAGTACTTC,CASSLVQGSYEQYF
TRBV5-4,NA,NA,TRBJ2-2,TGTGCCAGCAGCTGGGAGTGGTCTAACACCGGGGAGCTGTTTTTT,CASSWEWSNTGELFF
TRBV4-1,few,TRBD2,TRBJ2-7,TGCGCCAGCAGCTCCGGACTAGCGGGAATCTACGAGCAGTACTTC,CASSSGLAGIYEQYF
TRBV5-6,few,TRBD1,TRBJ1-4,TGTGCCAGCAGCTTGGCTAGACAGGGAAAGGAAAAACTGTTTTTT,CASSLARQGKEKLFF
TRBV10-3,NA,NA,TRBJ1-4,TGTGCCATCAGTGAGCCGGGGCCCGAAAAACTGTTTTTT,CAISEPGPEKLFF
TRBV10-3,NA,NA,TRBJ1-4,TGTGCCATCAGTGAGTCGTTTGGGGTCGCTAATGAAAAACTGTTTTTT,CAISESFGVANEKLFF
TRBV11-3,NA,NA,TRBJ2-7,TGTGCCAGCAGTGTTATGACAGGGAGGTTCAACGAGCAGTACTTC,CASSVMTGRFNEQYF
TRBV11-3,once,TRBD1,TRBJ2-7,TGTGCCAGCAGGCGACAGGGCTACGAGCAGTACTTC,CASRRQGYEQYF
TRBV6-4,NA,NA,TRBJ2-3,TGTGCCAGCAGTGACTCGGCTATCACAGATACGCAGTATTTT,CASSDSAITDTQYF
TRBV9,NA,NA,TRBJ2-1,TGTGCCAGCAGCCCGGGTGGTCGGAATGAGCAGTTCTTC,CASSPGGRNEQFF
TRBV13,NA,NA,TRBJ2-7,TGTGCCAGCACCCTGGGACCTCGGGAGCAGTACTTC,CASTLGPREQYF
TRBV9,NA,NA,TRBJ2-3,TGTGCCAGCAGCCCCCAGATGGGACTGACATTCACTAGCACAGATACGCAGTATTTT,CASSPQMGLTFTSTDTQYF
TRBV4-1,NA,TRBD2,TRBJ2-7,TGCGCCAGCAGCCAAGAGGCGACTAGCGGGGTCTACGAGCAGTACTTC,CASSQEATSGVYEQYF
TRBV14,NA,TRBD1,TRBJ1-1,TGTGCCAGCAGCCAAGACCCACAGGGGATCGCTGAAGCTTTCTTT,CASSQDPQGIAEAFF
TRBV15,NA,NA,TRBJ2-3,TGTGCCACCAGCAGAGGGCAGGGGCAGGGCACAGATACGCAGTATTTT,CATSRGQGQGTDTQYF
TRBV7-9,NA,NA,TRBJ2-7,TGTGCCAGCAGCTCACCAAGCTCCTACGAGCAGTACTTC,CASSSPSSYEQYF
TRBV7-9,NA,TRBD2,TRBJ2-1,TGTGCCAGCAGACTAGCGGGGAACCCTAACAATGAGCAGTTCTTC,CASRLAGNPNNEQFF
TRBV7-9,once,NA,TRBJ2-3,TGTGCCAGCAGCCCTCTGGCAGGCGGGGCAGATACGCAGTATTTT,CASSPLAGGADTQYF
TRBV7-9,NA,NA,TRBJ1-2,TGTGCCAGCACCCCAGACTATGGAGACTACACCTTC,CASTPDYGDYTF
TRBV19,once,NA,TRBJ2-3,TGTGCCAGTAGTTGGGGGGCAGATACGCAGTATTTT,CASSWGADTQYF
TRBV6-1,few,TRBD1,TRBJ1-1,TGTGCCAGCAACCAACGGACAGGGGGGACTGAAGCTTTCTTT,CASNQRTGGTEAFF
TRBV5-6,NA,TRBD1,TRBJ2-2,TGTGCCAGCAGCTTAAGGTTCGGGACAGGGAATAGCGGGGAGCTGTTTTTT,CASSLRFGTGNSGELFF
TRBV11-3,NA,NA,TRBJ2-7,TGTGCCAGCAGCTCCCGGGACACTTACGAGCAGTACTTC,CASSSRDTYEQYF
TRBV9,NA,NA,TRBJ1-1,TGTGCCAGCAGCGAAAGGGGGAGGGGCACTGAAGCTTTCTTT,CASSERGRGTEAFF
TRBV7-9,NA,NA,TRBJ2-5,TGTGCCAGCAGCTTGGCCCGGGGGAAGGAGACCCAGTACTTC,CASSLARGKETQYF
TRBV5-5,NA,TRBD1,TRBJ1-2,TGTGCCAGCAGCCCATTAGGACAGGATGGCTACACCTTC,CASSPLGQDGYTF
TRBV6-1,NA,TRBD1,TRBJ1-2,TGTGCCAGCAGTGAACCACAGGGGTCTAACTATGGCTACACCTTC,CASSEPQGSNYGYTF
TRBV27,NA,NA,TRBJ1-1,TGTGCCAGCAGTATGGCGGGGGTAGAGACTGAAGCTTTCTTT,CASSMAGVETEAFF
TRBV7-6,NA,NA,TRBJ2-5,TGTGCCAGCAGCTCAGGGGAGACCCAGTACTTC,CASSSGETQYF
TRBV5-4,medium-sized,TRBD2,TRBJ2-7,TGTGCCAGCAGCCTTGGACTAGCGGGCGGATCCTACGAGCAGTACTTC,CASSLGLAGGSYEQYF